Sequencing of this T cell receptor (beta chain) was carried out in a study of T cell responses to AZD1222 COVID-19 vaccine. Sequenced by immunoSEQ multiplex PCR; TCRdb stores in-frame clones only, minus some. The table shows 120,000 or so clones, with 70% to 90% occurring only once. Germline loops: CDR1 MDHEN, CDR2 SYDVKM. The length of the CDR3 is 15 residues. Trimming took 9 bases from V and 2 from J, leaving 17 bases between them. Comment on this clone: Its target is not known.

Study observations and caveats: The study identified only six AZD1222 recipients as seropositive at baseline. Mapped onto spike, vaccine-associated CD4 TCRs spanned it and were dominant at 160-218 and 743-854. No repertoire was sampled before or during the peak T cell response, only after it. Donors in the cohort were predominantly white British and more often female, and clonal diversity was possibly underestimated.

Material: peripheral blood, obtained on day 0 of AZD1222 vaccination. V usage is TRBV28 and J usage is TRBJ1-3; D may be TRBD1 (5 bases). This clonotype was obtained from an adult in good health. CDR3 DNA: TGTGCCAGTATTGGGGGGGTAAATACTGGAAACACCATATATTTT. Translation gives CASIGGVNTGNTIYF.